This T cell receptor (beta chain) was identified during a study of blood T cell repertoires in COVID-19. Across the study: Sites in the United States, Italy and Spain provided acute and convalescent COVID-19 samples. T cells, B-cell-depleted T cells, or PBMCs provided the cDNA or gDNA that served as material.

The CDR3 spans 14 residues. Trimming shortened V by 6 bases and J by 5 bases, and 16 bases separated the two germline ends. CDR1 is SGHVS, CDR2 FQNEAQ, per germline. Source study methods: Nucleated cell number was recorded as an estimate derived from reference gene primer amplification. The repertoire was sequenced with immunoSEQ multiplex PCR; TCRdb's copy has only in-frame clones and lacks some. Clonal size and the V and J genes are those of that table, whereas D and trimming came from the DNA. The profile shows 70,000 or so clones, around 74% of them singletons. J is TRBJ2-5 and V is TRBV7-8; the D gene is possibly TRBD2 (6 bases). Sequenced: peripheral blood. This clonotype originated in a man in his sixties or seventies with acute or convalescent COVID-19. CDR3 in DNA: TGTGCCAGCAGACCTGGGAGGTCTGGGGAGACCCAGTACTTC. Its protein product is CASRPGRSGETQYF.